This TCR beta chain was identified during a study of shared clonotypes between healthy human individuals. About the research overall: The people who gave samples were a couple of women and a few men aged 18 to 49. The study's findings and limits: The sole specimen, blood, was sampled, and tissue repertoires likely differ.

Genomic DNA, for the unsorted samples, came from about 90 million PBMCs. Germline assignment: CDR1 LGHNA and CDR2 YNFKEQ. The CDR3 loop spans 17 amino acids. The germline V and J ends were trimmed by 4 bases and 1 base, with 19 bases remaining between them. As regards this clone: Its target is not known.

Sequenced by immunoSEQ multiplex PCR; TCRdb stores in-frame clones only, minus some. The sample lists about 100,000 clones; approximately 44% were seen once. The specimen sequenced was PBMCs. The gene calls are TRBV4-2 and TRBJ2-5, with D perhaps matching TRBD1 or TRBD2 (7 bases each). The receptor's source is a woman aged 40 to 50 in good health. Some clones in this sample may be carry-over from other donors' samples. Written as DNA, the CDR3 is TGTGCCAGCAGCCGCAGGGAGGGGGCTGGGCTCCAAGAGACCCAGTACTTC. Protein sequence: CASSRREGAGLQETQYF.